The rows below give T cell receptor beta chains drawn from one sample of a study of T cell responses to AZD1222 COVID-19 vaccine. TCRdb's copy holds only in-frame clones and misses some; the assay was immunoSEQ multiplex PCR. The sample lists around 140,000 clones, approximately 91% occurring once. The sequences come from peripheral blood, collected on day 0 of AZD1222 vaccination. These receptors all come from an adult in good health. The CDR3 runs from the conserved cysteine through the conserved F or W. Fields, in order: CDR3 protein, CDR3 DNA, clone size, J gene, D gene, V gene. The D gene is left open where the match is weak. Clone size appears in some rows only: once, few, many, or a class for an expanded clone.

cdr3_aa: CASSLGGQMVLGYTF
cdr3_nt: TGTGCCAGCAGCTTGGGCGGACAGATGGTCCTTGGCTACACCTTC
clone_size: NA
j_call: TRBJ1-2
d_call: NA
v_call: TRBV7-2

cdr3_aa: CASSYSPGGASYGYTF
cdr3_nt: TGTGCCAGCAGTTACTCTCCGGGGGGAGCCAGCTATGGCTACACCTTC
clone_size: NA
j_call: TRBJ1-2
d_call: NA
v_call: TRBV6-5

cdr3_aa: CASSLWTGGVQPQHF
cdr3_nt: TGTGCCAGCAGCCTATGGACAGGGGGCGTTCAGCCCCAGCATTTT
clone_size: NA
j_call: TRBJ1-5
d_call: TRBD1
v_call: TRBV5-8

cdr3_aa: CASSFILASGANVLTF
cdr3_nt: TGTGCCAGCAGCTTTATACTGGCCTCTGGGGCCAACGTCCTGACTTTC
clone_size: NA
j_call: TRBJ2-6
d_call: NA
v_call: TRBV5-4

cdr3_aa: CASSDTTTGIQPSYF
cdr3_nt: TGTGCCAGCAGTGATACAACCACGGGAATCCAGCCCTCGTACTTC
clone_size: NA
j_call: TRBJ2-5
d_call: NA
v_call: TRBV25-1

cdr3_aa: CASSPPGLATSNYGYTF
cdr3_nt: TGTGCCAGCTCACCACCTGGTTTGGCTACTTCTAACTATGGCTACACCTTC
clone_size: NA
j_call: TRBJ1-2
d_call: NA
v_call: TRBV18

cdr3_aa: CSVLQGYGELFF
cdr3_nt: TGCAGCGTTTTACAGGGGTACGGGGAGCTGTTTTTT
clone_size: NA
j_call: TRBJ2-2
d_call: TRBD1
v_call: TRBV29-1

cdr3_aa: CASSTDSWRETQYF
cdr3_nt: TGTGCCAGCAGTACGGACTCCTGGCGGGAGACCCAGTACTTC
clone_size: NA
j_call: TRBJ2-5
d_call: NA
v_call: TRBV19

cdr3_aa: CASSDHRDPLHF
cdr3_nt: TGTGCCAGCAGCGACCACAGGGACCCCCTCCACTTT
clone_size: NA
j_call: TRBJ1-6
d_call: NA
v_call: TRBV6-5

cdr3_aa: CASTPMGASTEAFF
cdr3_nt: TGTGCCAGCACGCCAATGGGGGCTAGCACTGAAGCTTTCTTT
clone_size: NA
j_call: TRBJ1-1
d_call: NA
v_call: TRBV14

cdr3_aa: CASSSLAGGEQFF
cdr3_nt: TGTGCCAGCAGCTCCCTGGCGGGGGGTGAGCAGTTCTTC
clone_size: NA
j_call: TRBJ2-1
d_call: TRBD2
v_call: TRBV5-6

cdr3_aa: CASSQVSGGAYEQYF
cdr3_nt: TGTGCCAGCAGCCAAGTTTCAGGGGGAGCCTACGAGCAGTACTTC
clone_size: NA
j_call: TRBJ2-7
d_call: TRBD1
v_call: TRBV3-1/TRBV3-2

cdr3_aa: CASSYSPVIYGYTF
cdr3_nt: TGTGCCAGCAGTTACTCCCCGGTAATCTATGGCTACACCTTC
clone_size: NA
j_call: TRBJ1-2
d_call: NA
v_call: TRBV6-2/TRBV6-3

cdr3_aa: CASSVEGGAYEQYF
cdr3_nt: TGTGCCAGCAGCGTAGAGGGGGGAGCCTACGAGCAGTACTTC
clone_size: NA
j_call: TRBJ2-7
d_call: NA
v_call: TRBV9

cdr3_aa: CASSLHRDLLEKNQPQHF
cdr3_nt: TGTGCCAGCAGCTTACACAGGGATCTACTGGAGAAGAATCAGCCCCAGCATTTT
clone_size: NA
j_call: TRBJ1-5
d_call: NA
v_call: TRBV7-8

cdr3_aa: CASSLAGGRPQHF
cdr3_nt: TGTGCCAGCAGCTTAGCAGGCGGGCGACCCCAGCATTTT
clone_size: NA
j_call: TRBJ1-5
d_call: NA
v_call: TRBV11-2

cdr3_aa: CASSYGFEAFF
cdr3_nt: TGTGCCAGCAGTTACGGCTTTGAAGCTTTCTTT
clone_size: NA
j_call: TRBJ1-1
d_call: NA
v_call: TRBV6-6

cdr3_aa: CASSFAVTGTDTQYF
cdr3_nt: TGTGCCAGCAGTTTCGCTGTGACTGGCACAGATACGCAGTATTTT
clone_size: NA
j_call: TRBJ2-3
d_call: NA
v_call: TRBV27

cdr3_aa: CATSGGGETQYF
cdr3_nt: TGTGCCACCAGTGGTGGAGGAGAGACCCAGTACTTC
clone_size: NA
j_call: TRBJ2-5
d_call: NA
v_call: TRBV24-1

cdr3_aa: CASSFLVTTGDPRGEQFF
cdr3_nt: TGCGCCAGCAGCTTCCTTGTCACAACAGGGGATCCCAGGGGTGAGCAGTTCTTC
clone_size: NA
j_call: TRBJ2-1
d_call: TRBD1
v_call: TRBV5-1

cdr3_aa: CASSPTSNPIYGYTF
cdr3_nt: TGCGCCAGCAGCCCTACAAGCAACCCCATCTATGGCTACACCTTC
clone_size: NA
j_call: TRBJ1-2
d_call: NA
v_call: TRBV5-1

cdr3_aa: CASSYPSYQPRYEQYF
cdr3_nt: TGTGCCAGCAGTTACCCGAGCTACCAACCTCGCTACGAGCAGTACTTC
clone_size: NA
j_call: TRBJ2-7
d_call: NA
v_call: TRBV6-2/TRBV6-3

cdr3_aa: CASSPGTSSYEQYF
cdr3_nt: TGTGCCAGCAGCCCCGGGACTTCCTCCTACGAGCAGTACTTC
clone_size: NA
j_call: TRBJ2-7
d_call: NA
v_call: TRBV5-5

cdr3_aa: CASSEAAGFYGYTF
cdr3_nt: TGTGCCAGCAGTGAAGCGGCAGGCTTCTATGGCTACACCTTC
clone_size: NA
j_call: TRBJ1-2
d_call: NA
v_call: TRBV6-1

cdr3_aa: CASSYFREDTQYF
cdr3_nt: TGTGCCAGCAGTTACTTTCGGGAAGATACGCAGTATTTT
clone_size: few
j_call: TRBJ2-3
d_call: NA
v_call: TRBV6-2/TRBV6-3

cdr3_aa: CASSRGVSYEQYF
cdr3_nt: TGTGCCAGCAGCCGGGGCGTTTCCTACGAGCAGTACTTC
clone_size: NA
j_call: TRBJ2-7
d_call: NA
v_call: TRBV14

cdr3_aa: CASTPLGNQPQHF
cdr3_nt: TGTGCCAGCACCCCGCTAGGTAATCAGCCCCAGCATTTT
clone_size: NA
j_call: TRBJ1-5
d_call: NA
v_call: TRBV6-2/TRBV6-3

cdr3_aa: CASSLNGGRQPQHF
cdr3_nt: TGTGCCAGCAGCTTAAACGGGGGTCGCCAGCCCCAGCATTTT
clone_size: NA
j_call: TRBJ1-5
d_call: NA
v_call: TRBV27

cdr3_aa: CASSLGRGGYTF
cdr3_nt: TGTGCCAGCAGTCTCGGAAGAGGAGGCTACACCTTC
clone_size: NA
j_call: TRBJ1-2
d_call: NA
v_call: TRBV12-3/TRBV12-4

cdr3_aa: CASNQGSMNTEAFF
cdr3_nt: TGTGCCAGCAACCAGGGGTCGATGAACACTGAAGCTTTCTTT
clone_size: once
j_call: TRBJ1-1
d_call: NA
v_call: TRBV27

cdr3_aa: CSPSVGQAAQYF
cdr3_nt: TGCAGCCCCTCCGTCGGGCAGGCCGCGCAGTATTTT
clone_size: NA
j_call: TRBJ2-3
d_call: NA
v_call: TRBV29-1

cdr3_aa: CASSRPGSNQPQHF
cdr3_nt: TGTGCCAGTAGTAGGCCAGGTAGCAATCAGCCCCAGCATTTT
clone_size: NA
j_call: TRBJ1-5
d_call: NA
v_call: TRBV19

cdr3_aa: CASSSTSGGETQYF
cdr3_nt: TGCGCCAGCAGCTCGACTAGCGGGGGAGAGACCCAGTACTTC
clone_size: NA
j_call: TRBJ2-5
d_call: TRBD2
v_call: TRBV5-1

cdr3_aa: CASSLPLVAPYNEQFF
cdr3_nt: TGTGCCAGCAGCCTTCCCTTAGTGGCCCCCTACAATGAGCAGTTCTTC
clone_size: once
j_call: TRBJ2-1
d_call: NA
v_call: TRBV3-1/TRBV3-2

cdr3_aa: CATGGEGTDTQYF
cdr3_nt: TGTGCCACCGGGGGGGAGGGCACAGATACGCAGTATTTT
clone_size: NA
j_call: TRBJ2-3
d_call: TRBD2
v_call: TRBV24-1

cdr3_aa: CASSLGTANTGELFF
cdr3_nt: TGTGCCAGCAGCTTGGGGACAGCGAACACCGGGGAGCTGTTTTTT
clone_size: NA
j_call: TRBJ2-2
d_call: NA
v_call: TRBV5-5

cdr3_aa: CASSLAAGVETQYF
cdr3_nt: TGTGCCAGCAGCTTAGCTGCAGGGGTAGAGACCCAGTACTTC
clone_size: NA
j_call: TRBJ2-5
d_call: NA
v_call: TRBV11-2

cdr3_aa: CASSITRGLSPGYTF
cdr3_nt: TGTGCCAGCAGCATCACGCGGGGTTTGTCCCCTGGCTACACCTTC
clone_size: NA
j_call: TRBJ1-2
d_call: NA
v_call: TRBV5-4

cdr3_aa: CASSLGTGILNEQFF
cdr3_nt: TGTGCCAGCAGCTTGGGGACAGGGATTCTCAATGAGCAGTTCTTC
clone_size: NA
j_call: TRBJ2-1
d_call: TRBD1
v_call: TRBV11-3

cdr3_aa: CSVGLDREVSGYTF
cdr3_nt: TGCAGCGTTGGCTTGGACAGGGAGGTATCTGGCTACACCTTC
clone_size: NA
j_call: TRBJ1-2
d_call: TRBD1
v_call: TRBV29-1

cdr3_aa: CASSPNSRSYEQYF
cdr3_nt: TGTGCCAGCAGCCCCAACTCTCGCTCCTACGAGCAGTACTTC
clone_size: NA
j_call: TRBJ2-7
d_call: NA
v_call: TRBV7-2

cdr3_aa: CAFNRGLRTEAFF
cdr3_nt: TGTGCCTTTAACAGGGGGCTGCGGACTGAAGCTTTCTTT
clone_size: NA
j_call: TRBJ1-1
d_call: TRBD1
v_call: TRBV30

cdr3_aa: CASSTGTGAGGGEQYF
cdr3_nt: TGTGCCAGCAGCACCGGGACAGGGGCAGGAGGGGGCGAGCAGTACTTC
clone_size: NA
j_call: TRBJ2-7
d_call: TRBD1
v_call: TRBV7-9

cdr3_aa: CASSISGTRRSYNEQFF
cdr3_nt: TGTGCCAGTAGTATTTCTGGGACCAGGCGCTCCTACAATGAGCAGTTCTTC
clone_size: NA
j_call: TRBJ2-1
d_call: NA
v_call: TRBV19

cdr3_aa: CAGGRGPEAFF
cdr3_nt: TGTGCCGGGGGTAGGGGCCCCGAAGCTTTCTTT
clone_size: NA
j_call: TRBJ1-1
d_call: NA
v_call: TRBV30

cdr3_aa: CASSLRQLFNTEAFF
cdr3_nt: TGCGCCAGCAGCCTTCGACAGCTTTTCAACACTGAAGCTTTCTTT
clone_size: NA
j_call: TRBJ1-1
d_call: NA
v_call: TRBV5-1

cdr3_aa: CASSQEGTVNEQFF
cdr3_nt: TGTGCCAGCAGCCAAGAGGGGACGGTCAATGAGCAGTTCTTC
clone_size: NA
j_call: TRBJ2-1
d_call: NA
v_call: TRBV4-2